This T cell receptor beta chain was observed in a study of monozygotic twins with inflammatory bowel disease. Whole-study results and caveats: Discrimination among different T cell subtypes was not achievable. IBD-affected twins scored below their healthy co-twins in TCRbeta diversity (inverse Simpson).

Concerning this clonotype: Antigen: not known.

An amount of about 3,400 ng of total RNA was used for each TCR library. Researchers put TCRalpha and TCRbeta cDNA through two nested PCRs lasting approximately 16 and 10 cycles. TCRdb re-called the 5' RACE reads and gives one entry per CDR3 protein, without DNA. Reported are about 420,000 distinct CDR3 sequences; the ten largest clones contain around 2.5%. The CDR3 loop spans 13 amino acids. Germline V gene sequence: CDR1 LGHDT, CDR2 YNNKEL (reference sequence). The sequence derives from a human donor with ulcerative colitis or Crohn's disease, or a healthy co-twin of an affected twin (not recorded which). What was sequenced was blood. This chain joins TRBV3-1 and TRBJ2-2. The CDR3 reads CASRAGHTGELFF.